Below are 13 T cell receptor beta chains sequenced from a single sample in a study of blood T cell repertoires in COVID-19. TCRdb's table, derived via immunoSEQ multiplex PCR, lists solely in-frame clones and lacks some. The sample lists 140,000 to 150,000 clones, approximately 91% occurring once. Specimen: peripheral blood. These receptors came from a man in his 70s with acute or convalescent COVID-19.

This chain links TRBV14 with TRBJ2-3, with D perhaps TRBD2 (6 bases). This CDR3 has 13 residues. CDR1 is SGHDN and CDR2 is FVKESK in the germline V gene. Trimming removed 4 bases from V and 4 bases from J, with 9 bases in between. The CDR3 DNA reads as TGTGCCAGCAGCCCGTCGGGGGCAGATACGCAGTATTTT. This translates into CASSPSGADTQYF.

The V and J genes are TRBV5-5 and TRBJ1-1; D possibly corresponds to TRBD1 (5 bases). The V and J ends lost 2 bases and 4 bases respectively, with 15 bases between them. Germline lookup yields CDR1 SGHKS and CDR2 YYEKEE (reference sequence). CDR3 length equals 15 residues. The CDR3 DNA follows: TGTGCCAGCAGCTTCACAGGTTGGGGGGGCACTGAAGCTTTCTTT. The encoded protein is CASSFTGWGGTEAFF. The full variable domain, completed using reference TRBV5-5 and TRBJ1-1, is DAGVTQSPTHLIKTRGQQVTLRCSPISGHKSVSWYQQVLGQGPQFIFQYYEKEERGRGNFPDRFSARQFPNYSSELNVNALLLGDSALYLCASSFTGWGGTEAFFGQGTRLTVV.

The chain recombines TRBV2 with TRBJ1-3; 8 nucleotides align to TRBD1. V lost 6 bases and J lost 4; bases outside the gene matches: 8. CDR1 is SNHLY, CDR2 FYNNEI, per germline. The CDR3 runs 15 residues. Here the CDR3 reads CASRNRGGKGNTIYF. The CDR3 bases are TGTGCCAGCAGGAACAGGGGGGGAAAAGGAAACACCATATATTTT.

The CDR3 protein is CASSSDRGAGELFF. CDR3 nucleotide sequence: TGCGCCAGCAGCAGCGACAGGGGGGCCGGGGAGCTGTTTTTT. This chain connects TRBV5-1 to TRBJ2-2; 9 bases match TRBD1. Germline CDR1 SGHRS, CDR2 YFSETQ. The CDR3 contains 14 residues. The V gene end was trimmed by 4 bases and the J gene end by 6 bases; junction bases not matched to a gene: 4.

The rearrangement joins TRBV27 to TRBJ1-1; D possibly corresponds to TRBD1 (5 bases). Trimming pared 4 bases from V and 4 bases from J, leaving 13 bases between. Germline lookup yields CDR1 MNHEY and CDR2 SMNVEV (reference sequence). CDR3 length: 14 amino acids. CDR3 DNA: TGTGCCAGCAGTTCGGGGGGAAAGAGCACTGAAGCTTTCTTT. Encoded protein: CASSSGGKSTEAFF.

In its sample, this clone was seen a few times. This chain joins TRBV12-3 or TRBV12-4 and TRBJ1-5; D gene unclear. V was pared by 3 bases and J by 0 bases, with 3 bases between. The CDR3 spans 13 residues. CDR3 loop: CASSFSSNQPQHF. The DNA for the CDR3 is TGTGCCAGCAGTTTTAGTAGCAATCAGCCCCAGCATTTT.

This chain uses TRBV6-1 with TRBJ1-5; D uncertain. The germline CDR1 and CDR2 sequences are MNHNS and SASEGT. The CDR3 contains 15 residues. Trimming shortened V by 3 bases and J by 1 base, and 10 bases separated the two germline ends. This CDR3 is CASSDQPGSNQPQHF. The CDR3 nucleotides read TGTGCCAGCAGTGACCAACCCGGGAGCAATCAGCCCCAGCATTTT.

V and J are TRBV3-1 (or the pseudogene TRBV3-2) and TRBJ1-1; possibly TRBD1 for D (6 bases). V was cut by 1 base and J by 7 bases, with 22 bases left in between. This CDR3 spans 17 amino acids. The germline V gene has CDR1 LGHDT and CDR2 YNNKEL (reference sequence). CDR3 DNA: TGTGCCAGCAGCCAAGGTACCGGGACACCACGAAGATTTGAAGCTTTCTTT. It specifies CASSQGTGTPRRFEAFF.

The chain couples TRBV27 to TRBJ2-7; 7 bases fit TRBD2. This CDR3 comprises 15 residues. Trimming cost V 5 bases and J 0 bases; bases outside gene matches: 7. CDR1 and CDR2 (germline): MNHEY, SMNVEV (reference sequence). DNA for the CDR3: TGTGCCAGCAGTGCCGGGGAGGGCCGCTCCTACGAGCAGTACTTC. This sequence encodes CASSAGEGRSYEQYF.

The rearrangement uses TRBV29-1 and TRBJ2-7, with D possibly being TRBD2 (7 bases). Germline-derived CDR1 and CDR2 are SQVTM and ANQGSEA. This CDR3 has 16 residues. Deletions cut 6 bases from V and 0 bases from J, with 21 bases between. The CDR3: CSVGGHWRGSSYEQYF. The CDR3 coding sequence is TGCAGCGTCGGGGGGCACTGGCGGGGGAGCTCCTACGAGCAGTACTTC.

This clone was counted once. This CDR3 reads CASSLRRGEGYEQYF. The CDR3 nucleotides read TGTGCCAGCAGCTTAAGGAGAGGGGAGGGCTACGAGCAGTACTTC. V gene TRBV7-2 combines with J gene TRBJ2-7, with 7 positions matching TRBD2. Germline CDR1 reads SGHTA; CDR2 reads FQGNSA. CDR3 length: 15 residues. With V trimmed by 2 bases and J by 3 bases, 7 bases remained unmatched.

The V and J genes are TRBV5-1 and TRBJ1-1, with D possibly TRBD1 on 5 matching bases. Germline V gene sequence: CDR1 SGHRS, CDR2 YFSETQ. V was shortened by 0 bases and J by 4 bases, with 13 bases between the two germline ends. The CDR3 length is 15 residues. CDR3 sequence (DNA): TGCGCCAGCAGCTTGGGGAGGACGGGGGTCACTGAAGCTTTCTTT. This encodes CASSLGRTGVTEAFF. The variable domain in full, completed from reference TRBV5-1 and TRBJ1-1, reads KAGVTQTPRYLIKTRGQQVTLSCSPISGHRSVSWYQQTPGQGLQFLFEYFSETQRNKGNFPGRFSGRQFSNSRSEMNVSTLELGDSALYLCASSLGRTGVTEAFFGQGTRLTVV.

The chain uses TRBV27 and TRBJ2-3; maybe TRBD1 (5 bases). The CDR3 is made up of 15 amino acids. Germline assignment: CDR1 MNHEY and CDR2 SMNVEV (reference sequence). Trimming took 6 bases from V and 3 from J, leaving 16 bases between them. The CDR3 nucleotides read TGTGCCAGCAGCCATCAGGGTCCCCCAACAGATACGCAGTATTTT. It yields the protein CASSHQGPPTDTQYF.